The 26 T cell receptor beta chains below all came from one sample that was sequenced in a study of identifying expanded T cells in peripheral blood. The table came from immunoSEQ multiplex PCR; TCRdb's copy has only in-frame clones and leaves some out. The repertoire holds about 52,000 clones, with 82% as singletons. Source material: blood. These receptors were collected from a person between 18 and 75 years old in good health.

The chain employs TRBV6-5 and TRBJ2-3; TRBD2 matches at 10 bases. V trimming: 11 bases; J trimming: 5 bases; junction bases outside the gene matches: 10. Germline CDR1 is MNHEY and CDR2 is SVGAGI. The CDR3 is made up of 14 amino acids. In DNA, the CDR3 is TGTGCCGTAACGCTAGCGGGAGAGGGAGATACGCAGTATTTT. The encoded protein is CAVTLAGEGDTQYF.

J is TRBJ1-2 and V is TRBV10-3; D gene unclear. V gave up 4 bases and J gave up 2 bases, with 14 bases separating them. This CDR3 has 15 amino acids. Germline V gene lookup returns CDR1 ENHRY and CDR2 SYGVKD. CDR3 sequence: CAISVLEKANYGYTF. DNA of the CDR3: TGTGCCATCAGTGTCCTCGAGAAGGCCAACTATGGCTACACCTTC.

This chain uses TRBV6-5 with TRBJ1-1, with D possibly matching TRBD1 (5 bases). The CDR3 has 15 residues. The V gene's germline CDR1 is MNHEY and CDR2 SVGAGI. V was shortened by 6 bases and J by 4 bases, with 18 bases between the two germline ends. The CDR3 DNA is TGTGCCAGCAGCTCCGGACGGAGGGGTGGCACTGAAGCTTTCTTT. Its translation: CASSSGRRGGTEAFF.

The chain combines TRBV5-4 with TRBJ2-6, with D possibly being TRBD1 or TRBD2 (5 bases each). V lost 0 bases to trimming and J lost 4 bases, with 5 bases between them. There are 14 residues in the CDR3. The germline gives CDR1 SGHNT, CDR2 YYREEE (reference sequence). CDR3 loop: CASSLGDGANVLTF. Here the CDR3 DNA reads TGTGCCAGCAGCTTGGGGGACGGGGCCAACGTCCTGACTTTC.

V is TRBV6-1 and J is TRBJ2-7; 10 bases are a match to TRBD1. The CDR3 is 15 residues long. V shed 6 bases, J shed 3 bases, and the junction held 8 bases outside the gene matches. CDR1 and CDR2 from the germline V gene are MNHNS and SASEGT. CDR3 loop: CASRFRDRGDYEQYV. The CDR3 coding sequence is TGTGCCAGCAGATTCCGGGACAGGGGCGACTACGAGCAGTACGTC.

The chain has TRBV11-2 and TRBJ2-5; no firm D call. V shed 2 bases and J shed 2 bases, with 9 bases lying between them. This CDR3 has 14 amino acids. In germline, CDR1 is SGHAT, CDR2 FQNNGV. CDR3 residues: CASSLWAVQETQYF. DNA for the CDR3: TGTGCCAGCAGCTTATGGGCGGTGCAAGAGACCCAGTACTTC.

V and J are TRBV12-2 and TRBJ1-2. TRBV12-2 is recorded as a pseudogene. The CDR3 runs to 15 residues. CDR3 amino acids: CASRLGGPANYGYTF. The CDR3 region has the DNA TGTGCAAGTCGCTTAGGCGGCCCGGCTAACTATGGCTACACCTTC.

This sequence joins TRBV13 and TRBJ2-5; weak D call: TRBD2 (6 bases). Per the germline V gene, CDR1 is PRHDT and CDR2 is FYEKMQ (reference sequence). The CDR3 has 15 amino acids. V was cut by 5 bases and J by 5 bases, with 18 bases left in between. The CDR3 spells CASSDPGLKVETQYF. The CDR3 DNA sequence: TGTGCCAGCAGCGATCCGGGACTTAAGGTCGAGACCCAGTACTTC. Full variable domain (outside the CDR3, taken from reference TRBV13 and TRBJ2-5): AAGVIQSPRHLIKEKRETATLKCYPIPRHDTVYWYQQGPGQDPQFLISFYEKMQSDKGSIPDRFSAQQFSDYHSELNMSSLELGDSALYFCASSDPGLKVETQYFGPGTRLLVL.

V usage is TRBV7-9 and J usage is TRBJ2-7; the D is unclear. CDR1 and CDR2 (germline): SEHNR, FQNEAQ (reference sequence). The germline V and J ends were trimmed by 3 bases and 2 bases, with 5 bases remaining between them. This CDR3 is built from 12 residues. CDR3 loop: CASSLGTYEQYV. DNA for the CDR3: TGTGCCAGCAGCTTGGGCACCTACGAGCAGTACGTC.

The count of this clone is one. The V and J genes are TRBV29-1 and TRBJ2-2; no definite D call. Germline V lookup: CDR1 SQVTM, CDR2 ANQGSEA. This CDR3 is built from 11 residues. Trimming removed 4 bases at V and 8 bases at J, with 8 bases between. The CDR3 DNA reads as TGCAGCGTTGGTGGTACGGGGGAGCTGTTTTTT. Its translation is CSVGGTGELFF.

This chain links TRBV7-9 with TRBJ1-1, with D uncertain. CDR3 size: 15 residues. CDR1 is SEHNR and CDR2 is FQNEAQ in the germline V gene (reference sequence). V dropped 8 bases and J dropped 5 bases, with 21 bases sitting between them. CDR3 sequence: CASRSKDGQLTEAFF. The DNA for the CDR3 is TGTGCCAGCCGTAGCAAGGACGGTCAATTGACTGAAGCTTTCTTT.

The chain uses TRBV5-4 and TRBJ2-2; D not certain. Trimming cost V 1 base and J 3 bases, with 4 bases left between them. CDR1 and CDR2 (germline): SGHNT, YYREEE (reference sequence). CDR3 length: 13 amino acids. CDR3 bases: TGTGCCAGCAGCTTGAAGGACACCGGGGAGCTGTTTTTT. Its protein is CASSLKDTGELFF.

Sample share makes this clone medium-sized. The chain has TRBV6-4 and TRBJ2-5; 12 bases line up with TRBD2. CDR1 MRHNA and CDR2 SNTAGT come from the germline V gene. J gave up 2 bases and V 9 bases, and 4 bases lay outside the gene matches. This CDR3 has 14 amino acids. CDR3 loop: CARWTSGVQETQYF. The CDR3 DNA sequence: TGTGCCAGGTGGACTAGCGGGGTTCAAGAGACCCAGTACTTC.

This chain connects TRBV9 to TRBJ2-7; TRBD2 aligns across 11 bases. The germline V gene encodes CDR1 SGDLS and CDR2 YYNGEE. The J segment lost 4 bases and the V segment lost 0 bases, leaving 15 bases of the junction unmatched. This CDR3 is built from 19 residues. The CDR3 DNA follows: TGTGCCAGCAGCGTAGAGCCTCCCGGGACTAGCGGACAGGAGTACGAGCAGTACTTC. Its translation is CASSVEPPGTSGQEYEQYF.

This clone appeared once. The CDR3 sequence is CASSLVNAGRYGYTF. The CDR3 bases are TGTGCCAGCAGCTTAGTTAACGCGGGCCGCTATGGCTACACCTTC. The chain joins TRBV7-9 to TRBJ1-2; D unresolved. Looked up from germline, CDR1 is SEHNR and CDR2 is FQNEAQ (reference sequence). This CDR3 has 15 amino acids. V lost 1 base and J 4 bases, leaving 13 bases between the germline ends.

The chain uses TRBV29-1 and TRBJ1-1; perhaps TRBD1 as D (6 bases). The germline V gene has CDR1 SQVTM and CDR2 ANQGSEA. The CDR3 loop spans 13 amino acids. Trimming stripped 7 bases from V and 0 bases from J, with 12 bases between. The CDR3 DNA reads TGCAGCGGGGCCAGGGGCCTGAACACTGAAGCTTTCTTT. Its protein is CSGARGLNTEAFF.

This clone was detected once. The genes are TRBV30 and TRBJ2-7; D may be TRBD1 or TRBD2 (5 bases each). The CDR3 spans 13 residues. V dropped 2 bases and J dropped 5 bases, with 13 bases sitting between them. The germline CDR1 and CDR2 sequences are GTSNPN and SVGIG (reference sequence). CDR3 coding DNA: TGTGCCTGGAGTCAAACCAGGGACCACGAGCAGTACTTC. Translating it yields CAWSQTRDHEQYF.

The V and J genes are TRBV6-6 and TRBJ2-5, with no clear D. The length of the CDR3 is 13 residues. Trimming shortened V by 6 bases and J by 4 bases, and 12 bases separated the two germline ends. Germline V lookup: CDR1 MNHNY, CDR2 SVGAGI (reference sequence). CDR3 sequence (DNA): TGTGCCAGCAGCCGCCCGGGTCGAGAGACCCAGTACTTC. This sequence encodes CASSRPGRETQYF.

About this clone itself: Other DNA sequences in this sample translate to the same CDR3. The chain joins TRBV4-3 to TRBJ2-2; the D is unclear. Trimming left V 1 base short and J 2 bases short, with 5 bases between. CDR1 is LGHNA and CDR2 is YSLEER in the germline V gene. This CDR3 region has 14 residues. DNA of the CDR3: TGCGCCAGCAGCCAAGGACCTAACACCGGGGAGCTGTTTTTT. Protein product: CASSQGPNTGELFF.

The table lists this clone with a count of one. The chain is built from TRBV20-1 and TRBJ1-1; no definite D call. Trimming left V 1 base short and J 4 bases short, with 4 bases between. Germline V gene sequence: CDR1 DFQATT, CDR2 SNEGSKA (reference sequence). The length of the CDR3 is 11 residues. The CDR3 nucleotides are TGCAGTGCTAGAGCCCTCACTGAAGCTTTCTTT. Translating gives CSARALTEAFF.

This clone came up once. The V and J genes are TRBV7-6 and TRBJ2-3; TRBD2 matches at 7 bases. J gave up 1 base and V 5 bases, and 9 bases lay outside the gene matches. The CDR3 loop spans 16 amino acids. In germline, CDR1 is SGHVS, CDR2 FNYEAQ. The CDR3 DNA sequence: TGTGCCAGCAGCGTTAGCGGGTGGTTGGGCACAGATACGCAGTATTTT. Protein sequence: CASSVSGWLGTDTQYF.

The CDR3 DNA is TGTGCCAGCAGCGGAGGGAACGGCTACACCTTC. This gives the protein CASSGGNGYTF. The genes are TRBV2 and TRBJ1-2; no clear D. CDR1 and CDR2 (germline): SNHLY, FYNNEI. This CDR3 region has 11 residues. V lost 6 bases and J lost 8, with 10 bases in between.

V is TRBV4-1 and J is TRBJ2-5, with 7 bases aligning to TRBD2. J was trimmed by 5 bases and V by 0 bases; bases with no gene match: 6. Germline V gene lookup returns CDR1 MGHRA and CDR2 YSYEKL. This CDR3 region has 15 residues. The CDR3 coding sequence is TGCGCCAGCAGCCAAGATGGGGGGGTGCGGGAGACCCAGTACTTC. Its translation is CASSQDGGVRETQYF.

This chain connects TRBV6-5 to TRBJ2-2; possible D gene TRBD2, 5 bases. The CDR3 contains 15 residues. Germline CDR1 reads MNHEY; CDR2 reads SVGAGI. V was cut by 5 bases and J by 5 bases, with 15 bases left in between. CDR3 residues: CASSPTPGITGELFF. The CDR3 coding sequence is TGTGCCAGCAGTCCGACGCCCGGGATTACCGGGGAGCTGTTTTTT.

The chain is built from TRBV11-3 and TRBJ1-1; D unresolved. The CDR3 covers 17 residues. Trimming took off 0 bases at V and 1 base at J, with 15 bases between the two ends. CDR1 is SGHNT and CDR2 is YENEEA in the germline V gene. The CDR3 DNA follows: TGTGCCAGCAGCTTAGACCAGTTACGGAACCCGAACACTGAAGCTTTCTTT. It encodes CASSLDQLRNPNTEAFF.

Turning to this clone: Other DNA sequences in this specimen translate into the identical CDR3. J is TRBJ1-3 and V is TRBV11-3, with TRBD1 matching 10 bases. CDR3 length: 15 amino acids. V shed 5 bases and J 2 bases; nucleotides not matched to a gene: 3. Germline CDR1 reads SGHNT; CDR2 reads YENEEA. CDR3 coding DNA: TGTGCCAGCAGCCCGGGACAGGGGCCTGGAAACACCATATATTTT. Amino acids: CASSPGQGPGNTIYF.